This T cell receptor beta chain derives from a study of somatic mutations in cytotoxic T cells in rheumatoid arthritis. Study background: Collection of patient blood (roughly 31 ml EDTA) took place right after diagnosis, before any treatment.

V was cut by 6 bases and J by 2 bases, with 11 bases left in between. The CDR3 consists of 13 residues. Germline CDR1 is WSHSY and CDR2 is SAAADI. Clones were read by immunoSEQ multiplex PCR, and TCRdb kept only the in-frame ones, dropping some. The sample contains more than 15,000 clones, 65% to 70% of which appear only once. This clone was seen only a few times. The antigen remains unidentified. Study outcomes and limitations: The slight TRBV07 underrepresentation in rheumatoid arthritis patients was not adjusted for multiple comparisons. Among fewer than 75 patients, 8 showed a largest CD8+ clone that surpassed 20% of CD8+ cells.

The TCR sequence derives from an adult with rheumatoid arthritis. The sequencing sample was made of CD8+ T cells sorted from blood. The chain couples TRBV10-2 to TRBJ2-7, with D possibly matching TRBD1 (7 bases). The CDR3 is CASRTGRTYEQYF. CDR3 bases: TGCGCCAGCAGGACAGGGAGGACCTACGAGCAGTACTTC.